This note documents a single T cell receptor (beta chain) sequence. The sample originates from a study of PD-L1 blockade in urothelial cancer. The germline CDR1 and CDR2 sequences are SGHTA and FQGNSA. This CDR3 comprises 13 residues. Trimming removed 5 bases at V and 7 bases at J, with 12 bases between. Produced via immunoSEQ multiplex PCR; TCRdb's table is partial and in-frame only. The data contain 30,000 to 45,000 clones, 80% to 90% of them singletons. Sequencing used PBMCs, obtained around atezolizumab (anti-PD-L1) treatment. This TCR came from a man in his 60s with urothelial cancer. The chain uses TRBV7-2 and TRBJ1-5; unclear D gene. CDR3 bases: TGTGCCAGCAGCCCTACCCTGGTCCAGCCCCAGCATTTT. It specifies CASSPTLVQPQHF.